Each of the 24 T cell receptor beta chains below was sequenced from the same sample in a study of a mutant IDH1 vaccine in newly diagnosed glioma. As to time point: week 35, safety follow-up. The study gave 300 ug of mutant IDH1 20-mer peptide per vaccine dose, with topical imiquimod. The protocol was immunoSEQ multiplex PCR, while the TCRdb copy is restricted to in-frame clones and leaves out a portion. The table lists about 48,000 clones, 65% to 85% of them singletons, with approximately 6.8% in the top ten. Their antigens are not known. The input for sequencing was PBMCs, taken from a glioma patient whose treatment included an IDH1 peptide vaccine. The receptors originated from a man aged 35-49 years with glioma.

The genes are TRBV11-1 and TRBJ1-2; D perhaps matches TRBD1 (5 bases). Germline lookup yields CDR1 SGHAT and CDR2 FQDESV (reference sequence). The CDR3 consists of 12 residues. V was trimmed by 4 bases and J by 12 bases, leaving 15 bases between them. In DNA form, the CDR3 reads TGTGCCAGCAGCTCCGGGACTAGTCGGGACACCTTC. Translation: CASSSGTSRDTF.

This clone was recorded only once. This rearrangement joins TRBV10-3 to TRBJ1-5; D uncertain. Germline V gives CDR1 ENHRY, CDR2 SYGVKD. V was clipped by 0 bases and J by 3 bases, with 6 bases between them. The CDR3 loop spans 14 amino acids. The CDR3, as DNA: TGTGCCATCAGTGAGTCTGGAGTCAATCAGCCCCAGCATTTT. It codes for CAISESGVNQPQHF.

This chain connects TRBV27 to TRBJ1-4; D is uncertain. The germline gives CDR1 MNHEY, CDR2 SMNVEV (reference sequence). The CDR3 has 15 residues. Trimming pared 4 bases from V and 6 bases from J, leaving 15 bases between. The CDR3 sequence: CASSSKTTLDEKLFF. CDR3 bases: TGTGCCAGCAGTTCCAAGACCACCCTGGATGAAAAACTGTTTTTT.

This chain joins TRBV7-6 and TRBJ1-4, with TRBD1 matching 9 bases. This CDR3 is built from 16 residues. The J segment lost 7 bases and the V segment lost 1 base, leaving 7 bases of the junction unmatched. CDR1 and CDR2 (germline): SGHVS, FNYEAQ. DNA of the CDR3: TGTGCCAGCAGCTTAGGGAGGACAGGGGTTAGTGAAAAACTGTTTTTT. Translating gives CASSLGRTGVSEKLFF.

This chain links TRBV5-1 with TRBJ2-3, with D perhaps being TRBD1 or TRBD2 (5 bases each). This CDR3 is built from 13 residues. Trimming took 4 bases from V and 1 from J, leaving 7 bases between them. From germline, CDR1 is SGHRS and CDR2 YFSETQ. Here the CDR3 DNA reads TGCGCCAGCAGCAGGGACCGCACAGATACGCAGTATTTT. Encoded protein: CASSRDRTDTQYF.

This chain uses TRBV6-1 with TRBJ2-7; D call uncertain. The germline V and J ends were trimmed by 0 bases and 7 bases, with 13 bases remaining between them. The CDR3 runs to 14 residues. CDR1 and CDR2 (germline): MNHNS, SASEGT. CDR3 region: CASSEAKARTEQYF. As DNA, the CDR3 is TGTGCCAGCAGTGAAGCAAAGGCCCGAACTGAGCAGTACTTC.

The chain carries TRBV18 and TRBJ2-6; D possibly uses TRBD1 or TRBD2 (6 bases each). V was pared by 1 base and J by 0 bases, with 7 bases between. The CDR3 sequence is 16 residues long. Germline-derived CDR1 and CDR2 are KGHSH and LQKENI. CDR3 in DNA: TGTGCCAGCTCACCACAGGGGGGCTCTGGGGCCAACGTCCTGACTTTC. Encoded protein: CASSPQGGSGANVLTF. Supplemented by reference TRBV18 and TRBJ2-6, the full variable domain reads NAGVMQNPRHLVRRRGQEARLRCSPMKGHSHVYWYRQLPEEGLKFMVYLQKENIIDESGMPKERFSAEFPKEGPSILRIQQVVRGDSAAYFCASSPQGGSGANVLTFGAGSRLTVL.

The chain combines TRBV7-8 with TRBJ1-5, with TRBD1 as a possible D gene (5 bases). The ends were cut back, 2 bases at V and 10 bases at J, with 15 bases in the middle. This CDR3 spans 14 amino acids. The germline CDR1 and CDR2 sequences are SGHVS and FQNEAQ. CDR3: CASSLIEGFQPQHF. The CDR3 DNA reads TGTGCCAGCAGCTTAATAGAGGGGTTCCAACCCCAGCATTTT. The full variable domain, its missing parts supplied by reference TRBV7-8 and TRBJ1-5, is GAGVSQSPRYKVAKRGQDVALRCDPISGHVSLFWYQQALGQGPEFLTYFQNEAQLDKSGLPSDRFFAERPEGSVSTLKIQRTQQEDSAVYLCASSLIEGFQPQHFGDGTRLSIL.

This chain connects TRBV14 to TRBJ2-7; D remains ambiguous. Germline assignment: CDR1 SGHDN and CDR2 FVKESK. V dropped 4 bases and J dropped 6 bases, with 10 bases sitting between them. CDR3 size: 12 residues. The CDR3 sequence: CASSPTGGEQYF. The CDR3 DNA sequence: TGTGCCAGCAGCCCTACCGGCGGCGAGCAGTACTTC.

This CDR3 is CASSVSFGRANTGELFF. CDR3 nucleotide sequence: TGTGCCAGCAGCGTATCGTTTGGCAGGGCGAACACCGGGGAGCTGTTTTTT. This chain connects TRBV9 to TRBJ2-2; perhaps TRBD1 as D (5 bases). V lost 1 base, J lost 0 bases, and 13 bases lay in between. Germline values: CDR1 SGDLS, CDR2 YYNGEE. This CDR3 contains 17 residues.

The sample holds a few counts of this clone. This sequence joins TRBV4-1 and TRBJ1-5, with D hard to call. V was clipped by 0 bases and J by 9 bases, with 18 bases between them. CDR1 is MGHRA and CDR2 is YSYEKL in the germline V gene. The CDR3 consists of 16 residues. In DNA form, the CDR3 reads TGCGCCAGCAGCCAAGATGTGGCAGGACCCCCTTCGCCCCAGCATTTT. Its protein is CASSQDVAGPPSPQHF.

This rearrangement joins TRBV5-4 to TRBJ1-3, with 9 bases aligning to TRBD1. Looked up from germline, CDR1 is SGHNT and CDR2 is YYREEE (reference sequence). This CDR3 has 14 residues. J gave up 8 bases and V 4 bases, and 7 bases lay outside the gene matches. The CDR3 is CASSPRDRVDTIYF. In DNA form, the CDR3 reads TGTGCCAGCAGCCCCCGGGACAGGGTTGACACCATATATTTT. Full variable domain (missing parts from reference TRBV5-4 and TRBJ1-3): ETGVTQSPTHLIKTRGQQVTLRCSSQSGHNTVSWYQQALGQGPQFIFQYYREEENGRGNFPPRFSGLQFPNYSSELNVNALELDDSALYLCASSPRDRVDTIYFGEGSWLTVV.

The table lists this clone with a few counts. The junction does not match germline at one end; this may be a read error. This sequence joins TRBV13 and TRBJ1-1; D unresolved. The CDR3 spans 11 residues. From germline, CDR1 is PRHDT and CDR2 FYEKMQ (reference sequence). DNA of the CDR3: TGTGCCAGCAGCCTAGGGAATGAAGCTTTCTTT. Translation: CASSLGNEAFF. Variable domain in full (rest from reference TRBV13 and TRBJ1-1): AAGVIQSPRHLIKEKRETATLKCYPIPRHDTVYWYQQGPGQDPQFLISFYEKMQSDKGSIPDRFSAQQFSDYHSELNMSSLELGDSALYFCASSLGNEAFFGQGTRLTVV.

This clone was recorded once. The genes are TRBV7-3 and TRBJ2-3; D tentatively fits TRBD1 or TRBD2 (6 bases each). V was pared by 2 bases and J by 1 base, with 13 bases between. Germline assignment: CDR1 SGHTA and CDR2 FQGTGA. This CDR3 has 16 residues. CDR3 residues: CASSLGGGGGTDTQYF. The CDR3 coding sequence is TGTGCCAGCAGCTTAGGGGGCGGCGGGGGCACAGATACGCAGTATTTT. Full variable domain (missing parts from reference TRBV7-3 and TRBJ2-3): GAGVSQTPSNKVTEKGKYVELRCDPISGHTALYWYRQSLGQGPEFLIYFQGTGAADDSGLPNDRFFAVRPEGSVSTLKIQRTERGDSAVYLCASSLGGGGGTDTQYFGPGTRLTVL.

This chain joins TRBV4-2 and TRBJ2-5, with D possibly matching TRBD2 (6 bases). The V end lost 4 bases, the J end lost 7 bases, and 19 bases lay between the germline ends. The CDR3 totals 15 residues. Germline loops: CDR1 LGHNA, CDR2 YNFKEQ. DNA for the CDR3: TGTGCCAGCAGCCCTCGAGGAGGGCCGGTGCTGACCCAGTACTTC. Translated: CASSPRGGPVLTQYF.

V usage is TRBV7-2 and J usage is TRBJ1-5; perhaps TRBD1 as D (5 bases). The germline V gene encodes CDR1 SGHTA and CDR2 FQGNSA. V shed 4 bases and J shed 0 bases, with 10 bases lying between them. The CDR3 spans 15 residues. The chain's CDR3 is CASSSRGGSNQPQHF. CDR3 nucleotide sequence: TGTGCCAGCAGCTCTCGGGGGGGTAGCAATCAGCCCCAGCATTTT.

This clone was seen once. The V gene is TRBV4-1, the J gene TRBJ2-7; TRBD1 matches 7 bases. CDR3 length: 14 amino acids. The J segment lost 0 bases and the V segment lost 4 bases, leaving 3 bases of the junction unmatched. Per the germline V gene, CDR1 is MGHRA and CDR2 is YSYEKL. The CDR3 nucleotides read TGCGCCAGCAGCCCCCGGGACAGCTCCTACGAGCAGTACTTC. The encoded protein is CASSPRDSSYEQYF.

The genes are TRBV4-1 and TRBJ1-1, with no clear D. The CDR3 extends over 13 amino acids. The germline V and J ends were trimmed by 4 bases and 2 bases, with 8 bases remaining between them. Germline loops: CDR1 MGHRA, CDR2 YSYEKL. The CDR3 region has the DNA TGCGCCAGCAGCCCTTACATTAACACTGAAGCTTTCTTT. This sequence encodes CASSPYINTEAFF.

The chain is built from TRBV7-9 and TRBJ2-1, with 7 bases that match TRBD1. Trimming at V came to 5 bases and at J to 9 bases, leaving 13 bases not matched to a gene. The CDR3 is made up of 15 amino acids. CDR1 and CDR2 from the germline V gene are SEHNR and FQNEAQ (reference sequence). Here the CDR3 reads CASSLVNLQGTEQFF. The CDR3 region has the DNA TGTGCCAGCAGCCTAGTTAACCTACAGGGGACTGAGCAGTTCTTC. Together with reference TRBV7-9 and TRBJ2-1, the CDR3 gives the full variable domain: DTGVSQNPRHKITKRGQNVTFRCDPISEHNRLYWYRQTLGQGPEFLTYFQNEAQLEKSRLLSDRFSAERPKGSFSTLEIQRTEQGDSAMYLCASSLVNLQGTEQFFGPGTRLTVL.

The chain joins TRBV7-2 to TRBJ2-5; D is undetermined. This CDR3 region has 13 residues. Germline assignment: CDR1 SGHTA and CDR2 FQGNSA. V dropped 2 bases and J dropped 5 bases, with 9 bases sitting between them. CDR3 in DNA: TGTGCCAGCAGCTTAAACTTCGGGGAGACCCAGTACTTC. It is translated as CASSLNFGETQYF.

This chain connects TRBV19 to TRBJ1-5; tentative D call: TRBD1 (6 bases). The germline V and J ends were trimmed by 6 bases and 6 bases, with 12 bases remaining between them. CDR1 and CDR2 (germline): LNHDA, SQIVND (reference sequence). The CDR3 covers 13 residues. The chain's CDR3 is CASSRQAGQPQHF. CDR3 coding DNA: TGTGCCAGTAGCCGACAGGCTGGTCAGCCCCAGCATTTT.

The chain employs TRBV29-1 and TRBJ2-1; 13 bases line up with TRBD2. This CDR3 is 15 amino acids long. Germline V gene sequence: CDR1 SQVTM, CDR2 ANQGSEA. V lost 7 bases, J lost 8 bases, and 11 bases stayed unmatched. The DNA of the CDR3 is TGCAGCGCGGAACTAGCGGGGGGGCCTGGGGATGAGCAGTTCTTC. This sequence encodes CSAELAGGPGDEQFF.

CDR3: CASSTGAGWGNQPQHF. CDR3 in DNA: TGTGCCAGTAGTACAGGGGCAGGATGGGGCAATCAGCCCCAGCATTTT. The V call is TRBV19, the J call TRBJ1-5, with D possibly matching TRBD1 (6 bases). The CDR3 is 16 amino acids. Germline CDR1 and CDR2: LNHDA and SQIVND (reference sequence). V lost 4 bases, J lost 2 bases, and 15 bases lay in between.

The chain employs TRBV5-1 and TRBJ1-6, with TRBD1 identical over 8 bases. The ends lost 4 bases at V and 10 bases at J; junction bases unmatched: 16. CDR1 is SGHRS, CDR2 YFSETQ, per germline. There are 17 residues in the CDR3. CDR3 protein: CASSPRTGSGRRSPLHF. The CDR3 DNA reads TGCGCCAGCAGCCCGCGGACAGGGTCCGGGAGGAGATCACCCCTCCACTTT. The full variable domain, completed using reference TRBV5-1 and TRBJ1-6, is KAGVTQTPRYLIKTRGQQVTLSCSPISGHRSVSWYQQTPGQGLQFLFEYFSETQRNKGNFPGRFSGRQFSNSRSEMNVSTLELGDSALYLCASSPRTGSGRRSPLHFGNGTRLTVT.